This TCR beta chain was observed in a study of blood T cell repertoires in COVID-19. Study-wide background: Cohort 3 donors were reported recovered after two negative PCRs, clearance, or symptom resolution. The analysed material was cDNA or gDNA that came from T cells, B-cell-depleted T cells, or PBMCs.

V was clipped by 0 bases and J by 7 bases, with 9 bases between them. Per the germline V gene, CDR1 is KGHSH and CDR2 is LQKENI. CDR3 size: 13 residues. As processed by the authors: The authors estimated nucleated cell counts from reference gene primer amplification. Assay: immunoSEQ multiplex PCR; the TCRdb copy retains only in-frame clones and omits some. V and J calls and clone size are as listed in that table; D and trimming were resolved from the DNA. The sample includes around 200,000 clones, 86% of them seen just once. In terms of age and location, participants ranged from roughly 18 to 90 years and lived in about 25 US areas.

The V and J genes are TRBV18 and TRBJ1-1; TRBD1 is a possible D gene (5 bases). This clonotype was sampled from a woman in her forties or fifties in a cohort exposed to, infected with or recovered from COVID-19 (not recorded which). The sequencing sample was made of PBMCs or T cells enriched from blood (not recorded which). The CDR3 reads CASSPPGAYEAFF. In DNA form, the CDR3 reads TGTGCCAGCTCACCACCTGGGGCATATGAAGCTTTCTTT. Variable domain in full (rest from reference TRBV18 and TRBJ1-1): NAGVMQNPRHLVRRRGQEARLRCSPMKGHSHVYWYRQLPEEGLKFMVYLQKENIIDESGMPKERFSAEFPKEGPSILRIQQVVRGDSAAYFCASSPPGAYEAFFGQGTRLTVV.